The TCR beta chain described here comes from a study of cytomegalovirus exposure and HLA in healthy donors. Study context: Earlier findings included approximately 120 million unique TCR beta sequences obtained from some 180 million T cells. Study observations and caveats: In a later analysis, a genetic analysis reported fewer productive-TCR N-insertions in an Asian-associated ancestry cluster than the cohort average. TCR beta chain V- and J-gene trimming was linked, in a later analysis, to a missense variant in DCLRE1C.

PCR was performed using 60 Vbeta and 13 Jbeta primers. Data came from immunoSEQ multiplex PCR; TCRdb stores just in-frame clones and leaves some out. The sample contains 55,000 to 70,000 clones, around 74% of which appear only once. With regard to this clone: What it binds is not known.

This CDR3 has 14 amino acids. Looked up from germline, CDR1 is SGHTA and CDR2 is FQGNSA. The V and J ends lost 3 bases and 3 bases respectively, with 12 bases between them. The chain joins TRBV7-2 to TRBJ2-7, with D maybe TRBD2 (5 bases). The specimen sequenced was PBMCs. The sequence came from a woman aged 60 to 75 in good health and CMV-seropositive. The CDR3 DNA sequence: TGTGCCAGCAGCTTGCTTCCCGGGGACTACGAGCAGTACTTC. Its translation is CASSLLPGDYEQYF.